The T cell receptor beta chain described here comes from a study of T cell repertoires in cytomegalovirus infection. Study information: Based on public TCR beta signatures, there were indications of CMV infection and of a matching HLA type.

This clonotype was detected many times. What it recognizes is unknown. In TCRdb, the reads were re-called with MiXCR into one record per CDR3 protein. The sample includes roughly 320,000 distinct CDR3 sequences, roughly 9.3% seen only once; the top ten take more than 2.5%. General observations from the study: Summed frequency of public TCR beta families distinguished CMV carriers with the relevant HLA. Ex vivo responses were dominated by HLA-C-restricted CMV-specific TCR beta clonotypes.

The TCR was taken from a human donor in good health (CMV status not recorded). Some clones in this sample may be carry-over from other donors' samples. The sequencing sample was made of PBMCs.

The DNA of the CDR3 is TGTGCCAGCAGCACCCCAGGGACCGGAATGCAGACCCAGTACTTC. Translating it yields CASSTPGTGMQTQYF. The chain uses TRBV7-8 and TRBJ2-5; D possibly matches TRBD1 or TRBD2 (5 bases each). The germline gives CDR1 SGHVS, CDR2 FQNEAQ. The CDR3 covers 15 residues. Trimming cost V 5 bases and J 6 bases, with 19 bases left between them.